The 14 T cell receptor beta chains below all came from one sample that was sequenced in a study of identical twins. MiXCR, run by TCRdb on the 5' RACE reads, gives a single entry per CDR3 protein. The table lists over 250,000 distinct CDR3 sequences, nearly 9.5% of them singletons. The same sample was also studied in work on yellow fever vaccine responses in identical twins.

Sequenced input: CD8+ T cells sorted from blood. The receptors were sampled from a woman between 18 and 30 years old in good health.

This clonotype occurred many times. The gene calls are TRBV21-1 and TRBJ2-7; the table's D call of TRBD1 was not tested on the DNA. TRBV21-1 counts as a pseudogene. CDR3 length equals 18 residues. DNA of the CDR3: TGTGCCAGCAGCAAAGCGCCAAACCCAGGGGGCGTACCTTGCGAGCAGTACTTC. Its translation is CASSKAPNPGGVPCEQYF.

This clonotype was seen more than once but under ten times. This chain links TRBV2 with TRBJ2-7, with D perhaps matching TRBD1 or TRBD2 (6 bases each). This CDR3 is 15 amino acids long. The V and J ends lost 7 bases and 8 bases respectively, with 24 bases between them. Germline lookup yields CDR1 SNHLY and CDR2 FYNNEI. This CDR3 reads CASNPSSGGAYKQYF. In nucleotides, the CDR3 is TGTGCCAGCAACCCTTCTTCCGGGGGCGCGTATAAGCAGTACTTC. Supplemented by reference TRBV2 and TRBJ2-7, the full variable domain reads EPEVTQTPSHQVTQMGQEVILRCVPISNHLYFYWYRQILGQKVEFLVSFYNNEISEKSEIFDDQFSVERPDGSNFTLKIRSTKLEDSAMYFCASNPSSGGAYKQYFGPGTRLTVT.

There are many counts of this clonotype. V is TRBV11-2 and J is TRBJ2-1; D ambiguous. The CDR3 extends over 12 amino acids. Germline CDR1 and CDR2: SGHAT and FQNNGV. With 3 bases removed from V and 8 bases from J, the gap between germline ends came to 8 bases. The CDR3 coding sequence is TGTGCCAGCAGCTTTGAGGCATATGAGCAGTTCTTC. Translating gives CASSFEAYEQFF.

This rearrangement joins TRBV21-1 to TRBJ2-4; no check of the table's D call, TRBD1, against the DNA was made. TRBV21-1 is a pseudogene. The CDR3 covers 17 residues. For the CDR3, the DNA is TGTGCCAGCACCGCCCCACAGGGGCTACCGGCCAAAAACATTCAGTACTTC. It translates to CASTAPQGLPAKNIQYF.

J is TRBJ2-6 and V is TRBV7-8, with D perhaps given as TRBD1 or TRBD2 (5 bases each). The CDR3 loop spans 15 amino acids. CDR1 is SGHVS and CDR2 is FQNEAQ in the germline V gene. Between the trimmed V and J ends, which lost 6 bases and 2 bases, there was a span of 11 bases. The CDR3 loop is CASRGDGTGANVLTF. The CDR3 region has the DNA TGTGCCAGCAGGGGGGATGGAACTGGGGCCAACGTCCTGACTTTC.

The table lists this clonotype with many counts. The chain is built from TRBV4-3 and TRBJ2-1; 7 nucleotides align to TRBD2. Trimming removed 0 bases from V and 7 bases from J; junction bases left unmatched: 12. Germline CDR1 and CDR2: LGHNA and YSLEER. The CDR3 loop spans 17 amino acids. This chain's CDR3 is CASSQDWGRGLGNEQFF. DNA of the CDR3: TGCGCCAGCAGCCAAGATTGGGGGAGGGGTCTAGGAAATGAGCAGTTCTTC.

This clonotype occurred a few times. The chain recombines TRBV2 with TRBJ2-1, with D possibly being TRBD1 (8 bases). CDR1 and CDR2 from the germline V gene are SNHLY and FYNNEI. The ends were cut back, 6 bases at V and 5 bases at J, with 26 bases in the middle. The CDR3 is 18 amino acids. CDR3 protein: CASRPWTGRGRRDNEQFF. The CDR3 bases are TGTGCCAGCAGACCCTGGACAGGGAGGGGACGCAGGGACAATGAGCAGTTCTTC. Looking up the rest from reference TRBV2 and TRBJ2-1 gives the full variable domain: EPEVTQTPSHQVTQMGQEVILRCVPISNHLYFYWYRQILGQKVEFLVSFYNNEISEKSEIFDDQFSVERPDGSNFTLKIRSTKLEDSAMYFCASRPWTGRGRRDNEQFFGPGTRLTVL.

The chain carries TRBV21-1 and TRBJ2-7; the DNA was not used to check the table's D call, TRBD1. TRBV21-1 is an annotated pseudogene. This CDR3 spans 14 amino acids. This CDR3 is CANTTRQGAYEQYF. For the CDR3, the DNA is TGTGCCAACACAACCCGACAGGGGGCCTACGAGCAGTACTTC.

This clonotype was observed once. V gene TRBV6-5 combines with J gene TRBJ2-5, with TRBD2 matching over 10 bases. The CDR3 runs 15 residues. The germline gives CDR1 MNHEY, CDR2 SVGAGI. V shed 2 bases, J shed 5 bases, and the junction held 5 bases outside the gene matches. The DNA for the CDR3 is TGTGCCAGCAGTTACGGGGTAGCGGGAGGCGAGACCCAGTACTTC. This codes for CASSYGVAGGETQYF.

This clonotype was seen at least ten times. The J gene is TRBJ2-7, the V gene TRBV12-3 or TRBV12-4; 7 bases are shared with TRBD2. This CDR3 region has 13 residues. Losses at the gene ends were 5 bases for V and 3 bases for J; bases not matched to a gene: 4. The CDR3 sequence is CASSQGLNYEQYF. CDR3 DNA: TGTGCCAGCAGTCAGGGACTAAACTACGAGCAGTACTTC.

This clonotype was seen a handful of times. The chain uses TRBV28 and TRBJ2-7, with D tentatively TRBD1 (5 bases). The V end was cut by 3 bases, the J end by 2 bases, with 11 bases between. The germline V gene has CDR1 MDHEN and CDR2 SYDVKM. The CDR3 loop spans 14 amino acids. CDR3 sequence reads: CASSLAGRPYEQYF. CDR3 DNA: TGTGCCAGCAGTTTGGCAGGGCGCCCCTACGAGCAGTACTTC.

The chain joins TRBV6-5 to TRBJ2-7; D might be TRBD2 (6 bases). The germline V gene encodes CDR1 MNHEY and CDR2 SVGAGI. This CDR3 contains 17 residues. V was cut by 2 bases and J by 3 bases, with 20 bases left in between. CDR3 loop: CASSYSLRGELVYEQYF. The CDR3 DNA reads TGTGCCAGCAGTTACAGCCTTCGCGGGGAGCTAGTCTACGAGCAGTACTTC.

By proportion, this clonotype is medium-sized (0.01 to 0.1%). The chain joins TRBV27 to TRBJ1-2, with 7 bases that match TRBD1. J lost 5 bases, V lost 4 bases, and 7 bases had no gene match. Germline values: CDR1 MNHEY, CDR2 SMNVEV (reference sequence). The CDR3 totals 14 residues. This CDR3 is CASSYSGQQYGYTF. The CDR3, as DNA: TGTGCCAGCAGTTATTCGGGACAGCAGTATGGCTACACCTTC.

This clonotype was detected a few times. The chain couples TRBV28 to TRBJ2-5; 10 bases map to TRBD1. The V segment lost 5 bases and the J segment 4 bases; nucleotides outside the gene matches: 4. CDR1 is MDHEN, CDR2 SYDVKM, per germline. The CDR3 is 14 amino acids. CDR3 sequence: CASSPGTGVETQYF. For the CDR3, the DNA is TGTGCCAGCAGTCCCGGGACAGGGGTAGAGACCCAGTACTTC.